The 12 T cell receptor beta chains reported below all come from one sample, sequenced in a study of beta chain features in type 1 diabetes. Since all of the isolated RNA was reverse transcribed, expressed TCRB transcripts were what got sequenced. TCRdb keeps only in-frame clones here, not all; method: immunoSEQ multiplex PCR. The sample holds about 290,000 clones, approximately 8.1% seen once. The sample comprised central memory CD4+ T cells from blood. Receptor source: a woman aged 18-29 years in good health.

This clone turned up a few times. V is TRBV6-4 and J is TRBJ1-1; D gene uncertain. This CDR3 is built from 13 residues. The V gene's germline CDR1 is MRHNA and CDR2 SNTAGT. Trimming took off 3 bases at V and 4 bases at J, with 9 bases between the two ends. The CDR3 here is CASSEEVFTEAFF. The CDR3 region has the DNA TGTGCCAGCAGTGAAGAGGTATTCACTGAAGCTTTCTTT.

This clone was recorded at least ten times. The gene calls are TRBV14 and TRBJ1-1; 8 nucleotides match TRBD1. Looked up from germline, CDR1 is SGHDN and CDR2 is FVKESK. CDR3 length equals 15 residues. Trimming at V came to 4 bases and at J to 5 bases, leaving 9 bases not matched to a gene. CDR3: CASSPFDRGGTEAFF. CDR3 in DNA: TGTGCCAGCAGCCCTTTCGACAGGGGTGGAACTGAAGCTTTCTTT.

This clone was counted many times. Other nucleotide sequences in the sample specify the same CDR3. J is TRBJ1-2 and V is TRBV5-1; no clear D gene. The CDR3 covers 13 residues. CDR1 is SGHRS and CDR2 is YFSETQ in the germline V gene. Trimming left V 0 bases short and J 0 bases short, with 3 bases between. DNA for the CDR3: TGCGCCAGCAGCTTGGCAGCTAACTATGGCTACACCTTC. Translation: CASSLAANYGYTF.

This clone was found a few times. V and J are TRBV7-3 and TRBJ2-1, with unresolved D. CDR3 length: 13 amino acids. The germline V and J ends were trimmed by 2 bases and 3 bases, with 5 bases remaining between them. The germline gives CDR1 SGHTA, CDR2 FQGTGA. The CDR3 nucleotides read TGTGCCAGCAGCTTATCGGACTACAATGAGCAGTTCTTC. Translated: CASSLSDYNEQFF.

This clone turned up a few times. The chain has TRBV9 and TRBJ2-5, with TRBD2 matching over 8 bases. Unmatched junction bases numbered 7, after V lost 4 bases and J lost 5 bases. Germline V lookup: CDR1 SGDLS, CDR2 YYNGEE. CDR3 length: 14 amino acids. The CDR3 region has the DNA TGTGCCAGCAGCATGGGACTAGTGAAGGAGACCCAGTACTTC. Translating it yields CASSMGLVKETQYF.

The chain recombines TRBV7-2 with TRBJ1-2; 7 nucleotides match TRBD1. Looked up from germline, CDR1 is SGHTA and CDR2 is FQGNSA. Trimming removed 1 base from V and 3 bases from J; junction bases left unmatched: 5. The CDR3 is made up of 15 amino acids. The CDR3 reads CASSLERQGDYGYTF. The DNA of the CDR3 is TGTGCCAGCAGCTTAGAGCGACAGGGAGACTATGGCTACACCTTC.

The rearrangement links TRBV15 to TRBJ2-1; the D gene is possibly TRBD2 (6 bases). The germline V gene has CDR1 LNHNV and CDR2 YYDKDF (reference sequence). This CDR3 has 17 amino acids. The V gene lost 4 bases and the J gene lost 2 bases, with 18 bases spanning the gap. This chain's CDR3 is CATSTPTHSGAYNEQFF. The CDR3 bases are TGTGCCACCAGCACCCCCACCCATAGCGGTGCCTACAATGAGCAGTTCTTC. The variable domain in full, with the rest retrieved from reference TRBV15 and TRBJ2-1, is DAMVIQNPRYQVTQFGKPVTLSCSQTLNHNVMYWYQQKSSQAPKLLFHYYDKDFNNEADTPDNFQSRRPNTSFCFLDIRSPGLGDTAMYLCATSTPTHSGAYNEQFFGPGTRLTVL.

This clone was counted a single time. The V and J genes are TRBV5-4 and TRBJ2-7, with 11 bases matching TRBD2. Trimming took 5 bases from V and 5 from J; bases not matched to a gene: 3. This CDR3 has 13 residues. From germline, CDR1 is SGHNT and CDR2 YYREEE (reference sequence). The CDR3 region is CASRPGLADEQYF. The CDR3 region has the DNA TGTGCCAGCAGGCCGGGACTAGCGGACGAGCAGTACTTC.

V and J are TRBV5-1 and TRBJ1-1; a possible D gene is TRBD1 (6 bases). Deletions cut 3 bases from V and 5 bases from J, with 14 bases between. The CDR3 has 14 amino acids. Germline assignment: CDR1 SGHRS and CDR2 YFSETQ. The CDR3 coding sequence is TGCGCCAGCAGCTATGGACAGTTGACGACTGAAGCTTTCTTT. Residues: CASSYGQLTTEAFF.

This clone was observed a handful of times. The J gene is TRBJ2-5, the V gene TRBV5-1; D is possibly TRBD1 (5 bases). The length of the CDR3 is 14 residues. CDR1 is SGHRS and CDR2 is YFSETQ in the germline V gene. Deletions cut 2 bases from V and 5 bases from J, with 13 bases between. CDR3 amino acids: CASSFQGSGETQYF. The CDR3 nucleotides read TGCGCCAGCAGCTTCCAGGGTTCTGGTGAGACCCAGTACTTC.

This sequence joins TRBV4-2 and TRBJ2-7; 11 bases fit TRBD1. This CDR3 is built from 16 residues. CDR1 and CDR2 (germline): LGHNA, YNFKEQ. Unmatched junction bases numbered 4, after V lost 1 base and J lost 2 bases. This CDR3 is CASSQAGGQGAYEQYF. DNA of the CDR3: TGTGCCAGCAGCCAAGCGGGGGGACAGGGGGCCTACGAGCAGTACTTC.

This clone was found a few times. V is TRBV10-3 and J is TRBJ2-7; 9 bases map to TRBD1. The CDR3 contains 15 residues. From germline, CDR1 is ENHRY and CDR2 SYGVKD. J gave up 2 bases and V 5 bases, and 7 bases lay outside the gene matches. CDR3: CAISTGQGMTYEQYF. Here the CDR3 DNA reads TGTGCCATCAGTACAGGACAGGGGATGACCTACGAGCAGTACTTC.